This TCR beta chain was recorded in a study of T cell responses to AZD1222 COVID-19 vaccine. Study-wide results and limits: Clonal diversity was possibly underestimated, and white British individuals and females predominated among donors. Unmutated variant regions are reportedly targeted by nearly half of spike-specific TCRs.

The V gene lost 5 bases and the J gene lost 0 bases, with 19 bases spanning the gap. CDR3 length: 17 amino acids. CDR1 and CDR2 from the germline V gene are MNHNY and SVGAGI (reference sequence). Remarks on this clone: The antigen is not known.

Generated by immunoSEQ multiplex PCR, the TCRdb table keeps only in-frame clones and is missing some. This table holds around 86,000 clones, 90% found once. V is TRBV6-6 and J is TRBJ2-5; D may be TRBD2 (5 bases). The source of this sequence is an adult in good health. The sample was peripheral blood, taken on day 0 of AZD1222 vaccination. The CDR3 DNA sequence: TGTGCCAGCAGTCGAATACTCCAATCCGGGGACCAAGAGACCCAGTACTTC. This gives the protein CASSRILQSGDQETQYF.